The present T cell receptor beta chain was sequenced within a study of Ad26.COV2.S vaccination and SARS-CoV-2 variants. The repertoire was sequenced with immunoSEQ multiplex PCR; TCRdb's copy has only in-frame clones and lacks some. The table shows just over 350,000 clones, with about 92% occurring only once. V was shortened by 0 bases and J by 0 bases, with 4 bases between the two germline ends. CDR3 length equals 14 residues. Germline V gene sequence: CDR1 LGHNA, CDR2 YSLEER. With regard to this clone: The identical CDR3 is also encoded by other nucleotide sequences in the sample.

The chain links TRBV4-3 to TRBJ2-3; D call uncertain. The sample in question was peripheral blood, obtained after recovery from COVID-19. This TCR came from a human donor who had recovered from COVID-19. CDR3 in amino acids: CASSQDGSTDTQYF. CDR3 bases: TGCGCCAGCAGCCAAGACGGGAGCACAGATACGCAGTATTTT.